A single sample is the source of the 20 T cell receptor beta chains below, sequenced in a study of CD8 T cells in ankylosing spondylitis. Findings and limits, study-wide: Blood of patients with ankylosing spondylitis appeared to be characterized by a TCR beta motif of eight highly homologous variants.

From the 5' RACE reads, TCRdb called clonotypes with MiXCR, one entry per CDR3 protein. The table records 390,000 or so distinct CDR3 sequences, about 20% of them present only once. For these receptors, no antigen is known. Sample: blood, either unsorted or a sorted T cell fraction (not recorded which). The receptors were gathered from a male donor with ankylosing spondylitis.

This clonotype was detected a few times. V and J are TRBV3-1 and TRBJ2-5; possibly TRBD2 for D (7 bases). The CDR3 is made up of 13 amino acids. V lost 8 bases to trimming and J lost 4 bases, with 14 bases between them. In germline, CDR1 is LGHDT, CDR2 YNNKEL (reference sequence). The CDR3 here is CASSQRGGETQYF. CDR3 nucleotides: TGTGCCAGCTCTCAAAGGGGGGGAGAGACCCAGTACTTC.

This clonotype has only a few counts. V gene TRBV10-3 combines with J gene TRBJ2-7, with 13 bases lining up with TRBD2. This CDR3 is built from 14 residues. V shed 8 bases and J 2 bases; nucleotides not matched to a gene: 3. Germline CDR1 is ENHRY and CDR2 is SYGVKD. The DNA for the CDR3 is TGTGCCATCGCGGGGACTAGCGGGACCTACGAGCAGTACTTC. Translated, it gives CAIAGTSGTYEQYF.

There are a few counts of this clonotype. J is TRBJ2-2 and V is TRBV6-2 or TRBV6-3; 9 bases agree with TRBD2. The V gene's germline CDR1 is MNHEY and CDR2 SVGEGT. The CDR3 covers 14 residues. V was clipped by 4 bases and J by 6 bases; unmatched bases: 3. This CDR3 reads CASSSLAGAGELFF. In DNA, the CDR3 is TGTGCCAGCAGTTCACTAGCGGGCGCCGGGGAGCTGTTTTTT.

The chain recombines TRBV11-3 with TRBJ2-2; D is ambiguous. Looked up from germline, CDR1 is SGHNT and CDR2 is YENEEA. V was cut by 5 bases and J by 1 base, with 8 bases left in between. CDR3 length: 14 amino acids. CDR3 residues: CASSGSWNTGELFF. The CDR3 DNA is TGTGCCAGCAGCGGTAGCTGGAACACCGGGGAGCTGTTTTTT.

CDR3 loop: CASSFGLAYNSPLHF. CDR3 DNA sequence: TGTGCCAGCAGTTTTGGGCTCGCGTATAATTCACCCCTCCACTTT. This chain connects TRBV12-3 or TRBV12-4 to TRBJ1-6; D gene uncertain. There are 15 residues in the CDR3. The V and J ends lost 3 bases and 4 bases respectively, with 10 bases between them.

The chain combines TRBV10-3 with TRBJ2-7; no reliable D call. In germline, CDR1 is ENHRY, CDR2 SYGVKD. V was trimmed by 5 bases and J by 0 bases, leaving 17 bases between them. The CDR3 covers 16 residues. Here the CDR3 DNA reads TGTGCCATCAGTTCCCGCCCCGGGCAGGACTCCTACGAGCAGTACTTC. This sequence encodes CAISSRPGQDSYEQYF.

This chain links TRBV7-2 with TRBJ1-2; D not resolved. This CDR3 has 12 amino acids. Trimming removed 3 bases at V and 2 bases at J, with 4 bases between. Per germline, CDR1 SGHTA and CDR2 FQGNSA. The CDR3, as DNA: TGTGCCAGCAGCTTCGTAAACTATGGCTACACCTTC. The encoded protein is CASSFVNYGYTF.

J is TRBJ2-7 and V is TRBV18; D unresolved. Germline V gives CDR1 KGHSH, CDR2 LQKENI. The CDR3 contains 13 residues. Between the trimmed V and J ends, which lost 2 bases and 2 bases, there was a span of 7 bases. The CDR3 DNA reads TGTGCCAGCTCACCAATGGAAGCCTACGAGCAGTACTTC. Translating gives CASSPMEAYEQYF.

The chain employs TRBV12-3 or TRBV12-4 and TRBJ2-2; D may be TRBD2 (5 bases). V lost 1 base and J 4 bases, leaving 13 bases between the germline ends. CDR3 length: 16 residues. CDR3 sequence reads: CASSLGGPRITGELFF. In DNA, the CDR3 is TGTGCCAGCAGTTTAGGAGGGCCGCGAATCACCGGGGAGCTGTTTTTT.

The chain links TRBV5-1 to TRBJ2-3; 7 nucleotides match TRBD2. Trimming at V came to 0 bases and at J to 3 bases, leaving 7 bases not matched to a gene. Germline V CDR1 and CDR2: SGHRS, YFSETQ. The CDR3 sequence is 16 residues long. CDR3 loop: CASSLDAGVGTDTQYF. CDR3 bases: TGCGCCAGCAGCTTGGACGCGGGAGTGGGAACAGATACGCAGTATTTT.

This clonotype was found many times. This chain links TRBV2 with TRBJ2-1; possibly TRBD2 for D (6 bases). The V gene lost 2 bases and the J gene lost 4 bases, with 18 bases spanning the gap. The CDR3 covers 17 residues. Germline CDR1 reads SNHLY; CDR2 reads FYNNEI. This chain's CDR3 is CASSEHKGTLTYNEQFF. The CDR3 bases are TGTGCCAGCAGTGAACACAAGGGGACTCTCACATACAATGAGCAGTTCTTC.

V and J are TRBV12-3 or TRBV12-4 and TRBJ2-3; TRBD1 matches 11 bases. CDR3 length equals 16 residues. V trimming: 5 bases; J trimming: 4 bases; junction bases outside the gene matches: 8. The CDR3 bases are TGTGCCAGCAGTCATCGGGACAGGGGGTTCGCAGATACGCAGTATTTT. Amino acid sequence: CASSHRDRGFADTQYF.

The chain combines TRBV5-1 with TRBJ1-1; 7 bases are shared with TRBD1. Germline-derived CDR1 and CDR2 are SGHRS and YFSETQ. The junction had 9 bases not matched to a gene; V was cut back by 1 base and J by 6 bases. The CDR3 loop spans 15 amino acids. The CDR3 region has the DNA TGCGCCAGCAGCTTGCGTCAGGGGGGAGCGGCTGAAGCTTTCTTT. Translated: CASSLRQGGAAEAFF.

This clonotype was recorded at least ten times. This chain links TRBV29-1 with TRBJ2-1; 7 bases are shared with TRBD2. V gave up 5 bases and J gave up 4 bases; unmatched junction bases: 5. CDR3 length equals 13 residues. Germline V gene data show CDR1 as SQVTM and CDR2 as ANQGSEA. CDR3 sequence (DNA): TGCAGCGTTCCGAGGGAGGGTTACAATGAGCAGTTCTTC. Translated, it gives CSVPREGYNEQFF.

V gene TRBV4-1 combines with J gene TRBJ2-3; D unclear. With 1 base removed from V and 9 bases from J, the gap between germline ends came to 8 bases. The germline CDR1 and CDR2 sequences are MGHRA and YSYEKL. There are 12 residues in the CDR3. The CDR3 bases are TGCGCCAGCAGCCAAGTGCAGTGGACGCAGTATTTT. Translating gives CASSQVQWTQYF.

In this sample, this clonotype turned up many times. J is TRBJ1-2 and V is TRBV12-3 or TRBV12-4, with D possibly matching TRBD1 (5 bases). The CDR3 length is 13 residues. Trimming cost V 5 bases and J 6 bases, with 13 bases left between them. The CDR3 DNA reads TGTGCCAGCAGTCGTCAGGGTCCGGATGGCTACACCTTC. Translating it yields CASSRQGPDGYTF.

This clonotype has a count of ten or more. This chain joins TRBV12-3 or TRBV12-4 and TRBJ1-2, with a weak D call TRBD1 (6 bases). CDR3 length: 14 residues. V lost 6 bases, J lost 2 bases, and 13 bases lay in between. The CDR3: CASSPEGGNYGYTF. CDR3 sequence (DNA): TGTGCCAGCAGCCCCGAGGGGGGGAACTATGGCTACACCTTC.

Many counts were recorded for this clonotype. The genes are TRBV7-9 and TRBJ2-2; unclear D gene. The CDR3 contains 16 residues. V was trimmed by 5 bases and J by 1 base, leaving 14 bases between them. Per the germline V gene, CDR1 is SEHNR and CDR2 is FQNEAQ (reference sequence). The CDR3 DNA follows: TGTGCCAGCAGCCATGTCCCAACGCGGAACACCGGGGAGCTGTTTTTT. Amino acid sequence: CASSHVPTRNTGELFF. The complete variable domain, with remaining parts taken from reference TRBV7-9 and TRBJ2-2, reads DTGVSQNPRHKITKRGQNVTFRCDPISEHNRLYWYRQTLGQGPEFLTYFQNEAQLEKSRLLSDRFSAERPKGSFSTLEIQRTEQGDSAMYLCASSHVPTRNTGELFFGEGSRLTVL.

There are many counts of this clonotype. The genes are TRBV5-1 and TRBJ2-7; D call uncertain. This CDR3 has 14 amino acids. Germline values: CDR1 SGHRS, CDR2 YFSETQ. The germline V and J ends were trimmed by 0 bases and 2 bases, with 9 bases remaining between them. In nucleotides, the CDR3 is TGCGCCAGCAGCTTGGGGCAGAACGCCTACGAGCAGTACTTC. The encoded protein is CASSLGQNAYEQYF.

This clonotype has ten or more counts. The CDR3 region has the DNA TGCGCCAGCAGCCCCTTTACTAGAGAGCAGTTCTTC. Its protein product is CASSPFTREQFF. The chain has TRBV5-1 and TRBJ2-1; D perhaps matches TRBD2 (5 bases). CDR1 and CDR2 from the germline V gene are SGHRS and YFSETQ. This CDR3 spans 12 amino acids. Trimming stripped 4 bases from V and 10 bases from J, with 12 bases between.